Listed here are 22 T cell receptor beta chains from one sample, sequenced in a study of blood T cell repertoires in COVID-19 (dated by TCRdb to the early 2020s). Library preparation was by the immunoSEQ multiplex PCR assay. As stored in TCRdb, this immuneACCESS dataset retains in-frame rearrangements with V and J assigned. A fraction of the clones does not appear; measured against another copy, unresolved V genes explain less than half of the discrepancy, and the remainder lacks a known reason. The sample table lists 70,000 or so clones, 85% to 90% of them with a count of one. Under 6.5% of the sample belongs to the ten largest clones. The sample was peripheral blood. Every receptor here comes from a man between 50 and 59 years old with active COVID-19.

The genes are TRBV7-9 and TRBJ1-1; 8 bases are a match to TRBD1. CDR3 length equals 15 residues. Trimming cost V 3 bases and J 1 base; bases outside gene matches: 4. Per germline, CDR1 SEHNR and CDR2 FQNEAQ (reference sequence). CDR3 in amino acids: CASSFFQGANTEAFF. The CDR3 region has the DNA TGTGCCAGCAGCTTTTTCCAGGGGGCGAACACTGAAGCTTTCTTT.

The gene calls are TRBV6-4 and TRBJ2-3, with 10 bases lining up with TRBD2. Germline V gives CDR1 MRHNA, CDR2 SNTAGT. With V trimmed by 4 bases and J by 1 base, 2 bases remained unmatched. The CDR3 totals 15 residues. CDR3 sequence (DNA): TGTGCCAGCAGTGCCGGGACTAGCGGCACAGATACGCAGTATTTT. Protein product: CASSAGTSGTDTQYF.

The CDR3 DNA is TGTGCCAGCAGCGCCAGGGTATTGAACACTGAAGCTTTCTTT. It translates to CASSARVLNTEAFF. The rearrangement joins TRBV9 to TRBJ1-1; TRBD1 is a possible D gene (5 bases). Germline V gene data show CDR1 as SGDLS and CDR2 as YYNGEE. The CDR3 loop spans 14 amino acids. Trimming stripped 3 bases from V and 0 bases from J, with 9 bases between.

The chain joins TRBV7-3 to TRBJ2-3, with D hard to call. V was cut by 1 base and J by 3 bases, with 14 bases left in between. CDR3 length: 16 amino acids. Germline lookup yields CDR1 SGHTA and CDR2 FQGTGA. The CDR3 sequence is CASSLITGSGTDTQYF. For the CDR3, the DNA is TGTGCCAGCAGCTTAATAACCGGGTCTGGGACAGATACGCAGTATTTT.

This clone was seen just once. The chain recombines TRBV6-6 with TRBJ2-2, with 8 bases identical to TRBD1. The CDR3 extends over 14 amino acids. Germline CDR1 reads MNHNY; CDR2 reads SVGAGI (reference sequence). Trimming cost V 6 bases and J 5 bases; bases outside gene matches: 5. The CDR3 DNA sequence: TGTGCCAGCAGCCGGACAGGGATGACCGGGGAGCTGTTTTTT. Amino acid sequence: CASSRTGMTGELFF.

The gene calls are TRBV4-2 and TRBJ2-7; 10 positions match TRBD1. CDR1 and CDR2 (germline): LGHNA, YNFKEQ. This CDR3 has 15 amino acids. V dropped 3 bases and J dropped 2; count of bases not matched to a gene: 4. The CDR3 here is CASSQAGTGAYEQYF. The CDR3 DNA sequence: TGTGCCAGCAGCCAGGCCGGGACAGGGGCCTACGAGCAGTACTTC.

This clone was picked up one time. The chain combines TRBV9 with TRBJ2-3, with D possibly matching TRBD2 (5 bases). Trimming stripped 4 bases from V and 2 bases from J, with 14 bases between. Germline CDR1 SGDLS, CDR2 YYNGEE. This CDR3 region has 15 residues. The CDR3 DNA reads TGTGCCAGCAGCCCTCTGAGCGGATTCACAGATACGCAGTATTTT. This codes for CASSPLSGFTDTQYF.

The chain links TRBV24-1 to TRBJ2-1, with a weak D call TRBD1 (5 bases). CDR1 is KGHDR, CDR2 SFDVKD, per germline. This CDR3 has 12 residues. Between the trimmed V and J ends, which lost 4 bases and 8 bases, there was a span of 8 bases. CDR3 amino acids: CATSEGRYEQFF. The CDR3 DNA reads TGTGCCACCAGTGAGGGGCGTTATGAGCAGTTCTTC.

V usage is TRBV23-1 and J usage is TRBJ1-5, with 10 bases matching TRBD1. TRBV23-1 is reported as an ORF; its role is uncertain. J lost 0 bases, V lost 4 bases, and 15 bases had no gene match. The CDR3 is made up of 20 amino acids. CDR3 region: CASSPLETGGLCHSNQPQHF. The CDR3 DNA is TGCGCCAGCAGTCCACTTGAGACAGGGGGCTTGTGTCATAGCAATCAGCCCCAGCATTTT.

The chain combines TRBV6-5 with TRBJ2-7; 11 nucleotides line up with TRBD2. V gave up 7 bases and J gave up 7 bases; unmatched junction bases: 9. This CDR3 region has 14 residues. The germline CDR1 and CDR2 sequences are MNHEY and SVGAGI. CDR3 in amino acids: CASTGGLAGGEQYF. In nucleotides, the CDR3 is TGTGCCAGCACGGGCGGACTAGCGGGCGGTGAGCAGTACTTC.

V is TRBV10-3 and J is TRBJ2-5; the match to TRBD2 covers 7 bases. CDR1 and CDR2 (germline): ENHRY, SYGVKD. Germline trimming cut 0 bases from V and 1 base from J; bases unmatched to any gene: 8. CDR3 length equals 17 residues. The CDR3 region is CAISESGAGSSQETQYF. The CDR3 region has the DNA TGTGCCATCAGTGAGTCAGGAGCGGGAAGCAGCCAAGAGACCCAGTACTTC.

Only one count was recorded for this clone. This CDR3 is CASSRDRAAGTDTQYF. CDR3 DNA sequence: TGTGCCAGTAGTAGGGACAGGGCGGCGGGCACAGATACGCAGTATTTT. The chain links TRBV19 to TRBJ2-3; 9 nucleotides line up with TRBD1. The CDR3 covers 16 residues. CDR1 and CDR2 from the germline V gene are LNHDA and SQIVND (reference sequence). Trimming at V came to 4 bases and at J to 1 base, leaving 6 bases not matched to a gene.

The CDR3 sequence is CASSQKSPGTGGRNEQFF. The CDR3 nucleotides read TGTGCCAGCAGCCAAAAGTCCCCCGGGACAGGGGGCAGGAATGAGCAGTTCTTC. The rearrangement joins TRBV3-1 (or the pseudogene TRBV3-2) to TRBJ2-1; TRBD1 matches 12 bases. CDR1 and CDR2 (germline): LGHDT, YNNKEL (reference sequence). The CDR3 loop spans 18 amino acids. With V trimmed by 2 bases and J by 7 bases, 12 bases remained unmatched.

This rearrangement joins TRBV12-5 to TRBJ1-1; D unclear. This CDR3 spans 17 amino acids. The germline CDR1 and CDR2 sequences are LGHNT and FRNRAP. Between the trimmed V and J ends, which lost 4 bases and 1 base, there was a span of 19 bases. The CDR3 sequence: CASGSAPPLTENTEAFF. The DNA of the CDR3 is TGTGCTAGTGGTTCCGCCCCTCCGTTGACTGAGAACACTGAAGCTTTCTTT.

The V call is TRBV10-3, the J call TRBJ2-7, with 9 bases that match TRBD2. This CDR3 has 15 amino acids. The germline V gene encodes CDR1 ENHRY and CDR2 SYGVKD. V gave up 11 bases and J gave up 1 base; unmatched junction bases: 12. CDR3 residues: CASRGDLAGSYEQYF. CDR3 sequence (DNA): TGTGCCTCTAGGGGGGACCTAGCGGGATCCTACGAGCAGTACTTC.

V usage is TRBV28 and J usage is TRBJ1-4, with 12 bases matching TRBD1. CDR3 size: 16 residues. The germline V gene encodes CDR1 MDHEN and CDR2 SYDVKM. The V gene end was trimmed by 6 bases and the J gene end by 4 bases; junction bases not matched to a gene: 6. CDR3 residues: CASSPGTGGRNEKLFF. Written as DNA, the CDR3 is TGTGCCAGCAGCCCCGGGACAGGGGGCCGTAATGAAAAACTGTTTTTT. Full variable domain (rest looked up from reference TRBV28 and TRBJ1-4): DVKVTQSSRYLVKRTGEKVFLECVQDMDHENMFWYRQDPGLGLRLIYFSYDVKMKEKGDIPEGYSVSREKKERFSLILESASTNQTSMYLCASSPGTGGRNEKLFFGSGTQLSVL.

This clone was seen a single time. The gene calls are TRBV6-6 and TRBJ1-1, with a tentative D call TRBD1 (6 bases). Per germline, CDR1 MNHNY and CDR2 SVGAGI (reference sequence). CDR3 length equals 12 residues. V dropped 4 bases and J dropped 9 bases, with 12 bases sitting between them. CDR3: CASSLGQRKAFF. The CDR3 DNA reads TGTGCCAGCAGTTTAGGACAGCGGAAAGCTTTCTTT.

The CDR3 coding sequence is TGCAGTGCTAGTTATAGGGGGGGTGAAAAACTGTTTTTT. Its protein product is CSASYRGGEKLFF. This chain joins TRBV20-1 and TRBJ1-4; D might be TRBD1 (6 bases). The V gene lost 3 bases and the J gene lost 7 bases, with 12 bases spanning the gap. This CDR3 has 13 amino acids. The V gene's germline CDR1 is DFQATT and CDR2 SNEGSKA (reference sequence).

The rearrangement links TRBV19 to TRBJ2-7; D is undetermined. This CDR3 comprises 10 residues. From germline, CDR1 is LNHDA and CDR2 SQIVND (reference sequence). The V and J ends lost 7 bases and 4 bases respectively, with 5 bases between them. The CDR3 region is CASTLYEQYF. Here the CDR3 DNA reads TGTGCCAGTACCCTGTACGAGCAGTACTTC.

This sequence joins TRBV14 and TRBJ2-7, with D possibly matching TRBD1 (5 bases). V was trimmed by 1 base and J by 7 bases, leaving 11 bases between them. Germline loops: CDR1 SGHDN, CDR2 FVKESK. There are 13 residues in the CDR3. CDR3 in amino acids: CASSQGPKGEQYF. CDR3 DNA: TGTGCCAGCAGCCAAGGTCCGAAGGGGGAGCAGTACTTC. The entire variable domain, with the rest obtained from reference TRBV14 and TRBJ2-7, is as follows: EAGVTQFPSHSVIEKGQTVTLRCDPISGHDNLYWYRRVMGKEIKFLLHFVKESKQDESGMPNNRFLAERTGGTYSTLKVQPAELEDSGVYFCASSQGPKGEQYFGPGTRLTVT.

This chain joins TRBV7-9 and TRBJ1-2; unclear D gene. V was clipped by 3 bases and J by 4 bases, with 9 bases between them. Germline V gene lookup returns CDR1 SEHNR and CDR2 FQNEAQ (reference sequence). CDR3 length: 13 residues. CDR3 sequence (DNA): TGTGCCAGCAGCTTGGGCAGAGTCTATGGCTACACCTTC. Translated: CASSLGRVYGYTF.

This clone has only one observation. This chain uses TRBV18 with TRBJ2-5, with TRBD1 identical over 8 bases. CDR1 and CDR2 (germline): KGHSH, LQKENI. Unmatched junction bases numbered 7, after V lost 3 bases and J lost 4 bases. CDR3 size: 15 residues. The CDR3 DNA reads TGTGCCAGCTCACCTGGACAGGGTGTGGGAGAGACCCAGTACTTC. This gives the protein CASSPGQGVGETQYF.